The sequence of this T cell receptor (beta chain) was determined in a study of identical twins. As to this clonotype: The antigen is undetermined.

The CDR3 has 18 amino acids. Looked up from germline, CDR1 is LNHDA and CDR2 is SQIVND (reference sequence). The V gene end was trimmed by 4 bases and the J gene end by 0 bases; junction bases not matched to a gene: 6. Study observations and caveats: The authors noted that invariant MAIT and iNKT cells could partly confound zero-insertion analyses. Conclusions were based on cross-sectional statistical analysis, without following the same donors.

TCRdb reprocessed the 5' RACE reads via MiXCR and lists one record per CDR3 protein. The data show a few hundred thousand distinct CDR3 sequences, with approximately 18% seen just once and approximately 12% held by the top ten. Sequencing was done on a sample of naive T cells sorted from blood. This receptor was identified in a man aged 50 or older in good health. J is TRBJ2-1 and V is TRBV19, with 13 bases aligning to TRBD2. CDR3 coding DNA: TGTGCCAGTAGTACGCGACTAGCGGGAGGCCTCTCCTACAATGAGCAGTTCTTC. As protein: CASSTRLAGGLSYNEQFF.